This T cell receptor (beta chain) stems from a study of blood T cell repertoires in COVID-19. Overall study context: COVID-19 samples, acute and convalescent, were from the United States, Italy and Spain. In each case, the material was cDNA or gDNA derived from T cells, B-cell-depleted T cells, or PBMCs.

Only in-frame clones appear in the TCRdb table, and some are missing; sequencing was by immunoSEQ multiplex PCR. Among around 300,000 clones, around 90% were seen once, and the ten largest hold 1.7%. V was pared by 1 base and J by 5 bases, with 10 bases of the junction left unmatched. The CDR3 loop spans 16 amino acids. Germline V gene lookup returns CDR1 KGHSH and CDR2 LQKENI. This sequence originates from a middle-aged woman who had recovered from COVID-19. The specimen sequenced was PBMCs or T cells enriched from blood (not recorded which). The rearrangement uses TRBV18 and TRBJ1-2; TRBD1 agrees at 7 bases. CDR3 bases: TGTGCCAGCTCACCACTGGGTATCGGGACAGTTTATGGCTACACCTTC. This gives the protein CASSPLGIGTVYGYTF.